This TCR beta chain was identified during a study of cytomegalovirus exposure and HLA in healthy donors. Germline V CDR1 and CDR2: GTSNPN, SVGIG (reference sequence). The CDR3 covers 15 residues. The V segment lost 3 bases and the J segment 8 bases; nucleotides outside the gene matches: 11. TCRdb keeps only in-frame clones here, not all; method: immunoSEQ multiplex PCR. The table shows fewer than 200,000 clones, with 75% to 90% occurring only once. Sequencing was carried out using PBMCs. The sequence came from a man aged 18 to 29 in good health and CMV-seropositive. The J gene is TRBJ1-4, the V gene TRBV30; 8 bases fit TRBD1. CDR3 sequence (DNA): TGTGCCTGGAGGGGCCGACAGGGGCTCTTAGAAAAACTGTTTTTT. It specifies CAWRGRQGLLEKLFF.